Each of the 25 T cell receptor beta chains below was sequenced from the same sample in a study of blood T cell repertoires in COVID-19. Sequenced by immunoSEQ multiplex PCR; TCRdb stores in-frame clones only, minus some. The data contain roughly 90,000 clones, 80% of them singletons. Material for sequencing was peripheral blood. The receptors stem from a woman in her seventies with acute or convalescent COVID-19.

The rearrangement joins TRBV11-2 to TRBJ2-6; D is ambiguous. The CDR3 covers 15 residues. The germline V gene has CDR1 SGHAT and CDR2 FQNNGV. Trimming pared 0 bases from V and 2 bases from J, leaving 5 bases between. CDR3 in DNA: TGTGCCAGCAGCTTAGACCGGGCTGGGGCCAACGTCCTGACTTTC. This translates into CASSLDRAGANVLTF.

The chain carries TRBV6-1 and TRBJ2-3, with 8 nucleotides matching TRBD2. The germline V gene encodes CDR1 MNHNS and CDR2 SASEGT. The CDR3 has 16 residues. Unmatched junction bases numbered 7, after V lost 2 bases and J lost 3 bases. For the CDR3, the DNA is TGTGCCAGCAGTGAAAAGAGCGGGAGAGGGACAGATACGCAGTATTTT. Its protein product is CASSEKSGRGTDTQYF.

The genes are TRBV5-1 and TRBJ2-7, with TRBD1 as a possible D gene (5 bases). Deletions cut 4 bases from V and 2 bases from J, with 16 bases between. CDR1 is SGHRS and CDR2 is YFSETQ in the germline V gene. The CDR3 runs to 15 residues. Here the CDR3 reads CASSVEGVPPYEQYF. The CDR3 nucleotides are TGCGCCAGCAGCGTGGAAGGGGTTCCTCCCTACGAGCAGTACTTC.

This clone came up once. CDR3 DNA: TGTGCCAGCAGTGAACGATCGGGGATAGCGGCTGGCTACACCTTC. It translates to CASSERSGIAAGYTF. The chain has TRBV2 and TRBJ1-2; no reliable D call. The CDR3 has 15 residues. Deletions cut 2 bases from V and 7 bases from J, with 17 bases between. Germline CDR1 SNHLY, CDR2 FYNNEI.

CDR3 nucleotides: TGTGCCAGCAGCGGAGCGGGAATGAACACCGGGGAGCTGTTTTTT. Protein sequence: CASSGAGMNTGELFF. The gene calls are TRBV28 and TRBJ2-2, with 7 nucleotides matching TRBD2. Germline CDR1 is MDHEN and CDR2 is SYDVKM. V trimming: 6 bases; J trimming: 1 base; junction bases outside the gene matches: 5. The CDR3 is 15 residues long.

This clone was counted only a few times. The V and J genes are TRBV6-5 and TRBJ2-3; 13 bases are shared with TRBD2. This CDR3 contains 14 residues. The V gene's germline CDR1 is MNHEY and CDR2 SVGAGI. J lost 7 bases, V lost 8 bases, and 6 bases had no gene match. CDR3 nucleotide sequence: TGTGCCAGCCCCGGGACTAGCGGGACTCATACGCAGTATTTT. Protein sequence: CASPGTSGTHTQYF.

The gene calls are TRBV6-5 and TRBJ2-2, with 7 bases fitting TRBD1. The CDR3 is 15 amino acids. Trimming removed 8 bases from V and 1 base from J; junction bases left unmatched: 7. Germline V gene lookup returns CDR1 MNHEY and CDR2 SVGAGI. The CDR3, as DNA: TGTGCCAGCCGCTTGGGACAGATGAACACCGGGGAGCTGTTTTTT. Its protein product is CASRLGQMNTGELFF.

The rearrangement links TRBV4-1 to TRBJ1-5; the match to TRBD1 covers 7 bases. This CDR3 has 15 residues. With 7 bases clipped from V and 3 bases from J, the junction kept 9 bases outside the gene matches. CDR1 and CDR2 (germline): MGHRA, YSYEKL. The CDR3 here is CASMATGAPNQPQHF. The CDR3 nucleotides read TGCGCCAGCATGGCAACAGGGGCTCCCAATCAGCCCCAGCATTTT.

The table lists this clone with a count of one. The genes are TRBV19 and TRBJ1-5; TRBD1 might be the D (5 bases). The CDR3 consists of 14 residues. The ends were cut back, 10 bases at V and 2 bases at J, with 15 bases in the middle. Germline lookup yields CDR1 LNHDA and CDR2 SQIVND (reference sequence). CDR3 sequence: CATSGPQGNQPQHF. CDR3 sequence (DNA): TGTGCCACCTCCGGGCCACAGGGCAATCAGCCCCAGCATTTT.

The chain employs TRBV30 and TRBJ2-3, with D possibly matching TRBD2 (6 bases). CDR3 length equals 12 residues. Germline V gene sequence: CDR1 GTSNPN, CDR2 SVGIG (reference sequence). Trimming cost V 4 bases and J 6 bases, with 11 bases left between them. The CDR3 loop is CAWTPGTDTQYF. The CDR3 DNA is TGTGCCTGGACCCCCGGGACTGATACGCAGTATTTT.

J is TRBJ2-5 and V is TRBV28; 9 bases align to TRBD2. The CDR3 runs to 17 residues. V lost 3 bases to trimming and J lost 5 bases; unmatched junction nucleotides: 13. CDR1 is MDHEN, CDR2 SYDVKM, per germline. The CDR3 nucleotides read TGTGCCAGCAGTTTCCGGGCCAGCGGGAGGAGTTCCGAGACCCAGTACTTC. Protein sequence: CASSFRASGRSSETQYF.

This chain links TRBV19 with TRBJ2-5; 10 bases match TRBD2. There are 15 residues in the CDR3. The V gene's germline CDR1 is LNHDA and CDR2 SQIVND (reference sequence). The V gene end was trimmed by 4 bases and the J gene end by 1 base; junction bases not matched to a gene: 3. CDR3 DNA: TGTGCCAGTAGTAAGGGACTAGCGTCCCAAGAGACCCAGTACTTC. Its translation is CASSKGLASQETQYF.

This clone appeared a few times. This chain connects TRBV7-2 to TRBJ2-7, with a possible D match to TRBD1 (6 bases). CDR3 length: 16 residues. V was cut by 1 base and J by 2 bases, with 15 bases left in between. Germline V gene lookup returns CDR1 SGHTA and CDR2 FQGNSA. The CDR3 DNA follows: TGTGCCAGCAGCTTAGTTGGGGGCAGGGTTACCTACGAGCAGTACTTC. Amino acids: CASSLVGGRVTYEQYF.

The genes are TRBV24-1 and TRBJ2-1; TRBD2 might be the D (6 bases). V lost 0 bases and J 8 bases, leaving 7 bases between the germline ends. CDR3 size: 13 residues. Germline CDR1 KGHDR, CDR2 SFDVKD. The CDR3 DNA follows: TGTGCCACCAGTGATTTGGGGGGGTATGAGCAGTTCTTC. Amino acid sequence: CATSDLGGYEQFF.

The J gene is TRBJ2-1, the V gene TRBV6-1; 10 bases map to TRBD2. Losses at the gene ends were 2 bases for V and 15 bases for J; bases not matched to a gene: 10. Germline CDR1 MNHNS, CDR2 SASEGT. The CDR3 sequence is 14 residues long. CDR3 nucleotides: TGTGCCAGCAGTGAACCATGGGGGACTAGCGAACGGTTCTTC. This encodes CASSEPWGTSERFF.

The gene calls are TRBV5-1 and TRBJ2-1; 9 bases are shared with TRBD2. Germline loops: CDR1 SGHRS, CDR2 YFSETQ. The trim removed 1 base at V and 7 bases at J, leaving 6 bases unmatched. CDR3 length equals 15 residues. The CDR3 nucleotides read TGCGCCAGCAGCTTGTCAGCGGGGGGTGGTAATGAGCAGTTCTTC. Its protein product is CASSLSAGGGNEQFF.

The rearrangement joins TRBV28 to TRBJ2-7; 7 positions agree with TRBD1. The germline gives CDR1 MDHEN, CDR2 SYDVKM. The CDR3 is 16 residues long. V dropped 7 bases and J dropped 5; count of bases not matched to a gene: 17. Here the CDR3 reads CASIQGGQAQPNEQYF. The DNA of the CDR3 is TGTGCCAGCATCCAAGGAGGACAGGCCCAACCAAACGAGCAGTACTTC.

The chain has TRBV2 and TRBJ2-1, with TRBD1 matching over 8 bases. Unmatched junction bases numbered 10, after V lost 5 bases and J lost 1 base. The CDR3 has 17 amino acids. Germline CDR1 is SNHLY and CDR2 is FYNNEI. The CDR3 DNA is TGTGCCAGCAGTTTGCTCACCGGGACAGGATCCTACAATGAGCAGTTCTTC. It yields the protein CASSLLTGTGSYNEQFF.

V is TRBV7-9 and J is TRBJ2-7, with D possibly TRBD2 on 5 matching bases. The germline V gene has CDR1 SEHNR and CDR2 FQNEAQ (reference sequence). The CDR3 is made up of 14 amino acids. The germline V and J ends were trimmed by 5 bases and 3 bases, with 14 bases remaining between them. In DNA, the CDR3 is TGTGCCAGCAGCCTCGATCTCGGAGGCTACGAGCAGTACTTC. Residues: CASSLDLGGYEQYF. Together with reference TRBV7-9 and TRBJ2-7, the CDR3 gives the full variable domain: DTGVSQNPRHKITKRGQNVTFRCDPISEHNRLYWYRQTLGQGPEFLTYFQNEAQLEKSRLLSDRFSAERPKGSFSTLEIQRTEQGDSAMYLCASSLDLGGYEQYFGPGTRLTVT.

This clone was counted a single time. The chain carries TRBV29-1 and TRBJ2-3; 10 bases match TRBD2. This CDR3 has 14 residues. The germline V gene encodes CDR1 SQVTM and CDR2 ANQGSEA. With 8 bases clipped from V and 2 bases from J, the junction kept 7 bases outside the gene matches. CDR3 coding DNA: TGCAGCAAAACTAGCGGGACCCCCACAGATACGCAGTATTTT. It codes for CSKTSGTPTDTQYF.

The chain employs TRBV10-3 and TRBJ2-7; D is ambiguous. Germline V lookup: CDR1 ENHRY, CDR2 SYGVKD. V gave up 2 bases and J gave up 0 bases, with 2 bases separating them. There are 12 residues in the CDR3. As DNA, the CDR3 is TGTGCCATCAGTGAGCGCTCCTACGAGCAGTACTTC. This codes for CAISERSYEQYF.

This sequence joins TRBV2 and TRBJ1-1; D remains unclear. The CDR3 spans 14 residues. Trimming pared 1 base from V and 7 bases from J, leaving 13 bases between. CDR1 and CDR2 (germline): SNHLY, FYNNEI. Here the CDR3 DNA reads TGTGCCAGCAGTGAAGGGCACGGAGGCGTTGAAGCTTTCTTT. This gives the protein CASSEGHGGVEAFF.

J is TRBJ2-1 and V is TRBV7-9; D is undetermined. This CDR3 contains 12 residues. Germline CDR1 reads SEHNR; CDR2 reads FQNEAQ (reference sequence). V was trimmed by 0 bases and J by 7 bases, leaving 4 bases between them. The CDR3 region is CASSLAPNEQFF. Here the CDR3 DNA reads TGTGCCAGCAGCTTAGCCCCTAATGAGCAGTTCTTC. Supplemented by reference TRBV7-9 and TRBJ2-1, the full variable domain reads DTGVSQNPRHKITKRGQNVTFRCDPISEHNRLYWYRQTLGQGPEFLTYFQNEAQLEKSRLLSDRFSAERPKGSFSTLEIQRTEQGDSAMYLCASSLAPNEQFFGPGTRLTVL.

The V and J genes are TRBV5-6 and TRBJ2-2; a possible D gene is TRBD1 (6 bases). V dropped 0 bases and J dropped 6 bases, with 9 bases sitting between them. Germline V gene sequence: CDR1 SGHDT, CDR2 YYEEEE. This CDR3 contains 14 residues. The CDR3 is CASSLVRGSGELFF. For the CDR3, the DNA is TGTGCCAGCAGCTTGGTCAGGGGTTCCGGGGAGCTGTTTTTT.

In its sample, this clone was seen once. This chain links TRBV5-1 with TRBJ2-3; tentatively, D is TRBD2 (7 bases). V gave up 4 bases and J gave up 1 base, with 22 bases separating them. This CDR3 contains 18 residues. Germline V gene lookup returns CDR1 SGHRS and CDR2 YFSETQ. Here the CDR3 reads CASSGGLADGRRTDTQYF. The CDR3 DNA follows: TGCGCCAGCAGCGGGGGGCTAGCGGACGGCAGGCGCACAGATACGCAGTATTTT.